In this sample, the clone carrying this TCR beta chain turned up once. Its antigen is still unknown. TCRdb's copy holds only in-frame clones and misses some; the assay was immunoSEQ multiplex PCR. This repertoire shows some 100,000 clones, roughly 93% found once; its top ten account for over 5%. This record belongs to a study of siplizumab effects on memory and regulatory T cells. The CDR3 is made up of 14 amino acids. The germline V and J ends were trimmed by 0 bases and 4 bases, with 7 bases remaining between them. Germline V gives CDR1 MGHRA, CDR2 YSYEKL. Findings and caveats of the study: Reactions containing siplizumab showed mappable alloreactive CD4+ clones averaging about 70% Treg-derived, versus 25% to 30% in controls. Naive T cells seemed more diverse than memory cells and seemed major alloresponse contributors. Memory cells that were CD4+ and unstimulated gave rise to alloreactive sequences, which siplizumab significantly reduced.

This chain links TRBV4-1 with TRBJ2-1; D possibly corresponds to TRBD1 (5 bases). The TCR sequence derives from a human donor in good health. The source material was CD8+ T cells sorted from blood. CDR3 protein: CASSQEPGYNEQFF. The CDR3 DNA follows: TGCGCCAGCAGCCAAGAACCAGGGTACAATGAGCAGTTCTTC.